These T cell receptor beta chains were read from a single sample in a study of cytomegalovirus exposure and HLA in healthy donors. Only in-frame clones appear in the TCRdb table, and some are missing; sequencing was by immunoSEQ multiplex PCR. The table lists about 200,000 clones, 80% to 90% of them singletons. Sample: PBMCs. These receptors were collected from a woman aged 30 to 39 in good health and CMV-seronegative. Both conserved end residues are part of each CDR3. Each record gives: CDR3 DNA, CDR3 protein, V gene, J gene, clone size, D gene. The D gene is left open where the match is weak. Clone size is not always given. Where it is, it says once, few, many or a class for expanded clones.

CDR3 DNA: TGTGCCAGCAGCTCTAGCGGGTGGGGCCACAATGAGCAGTTCTTC
CDR3 protein: CASSSSGWGHNEQFF
V gene: TRBV9
J gene: TRBJ2-1
clone size: -
D gene: TRBD2

CDR3 DNA: TGTGCCAGCAGCCCCCAGGGGGAGACCCAGTACTTC
CDR3 protein: CASSPQGETQYF
V gene: TRBV9
J gene: TRBJ2-5
clone size: -
D gene: -

CDR3 DNA: TGTGCCAGCAGCTTAACTAGCGGGAGGGAAGAGACCCAGTACTTC
CDR3 protein: CASSLTSGREETQYF
V gene: TRBV5-4
J gene: TRBJ2-5
clone size: -
D gene: TRBD2

CDR3 DNA: TGTGCCAGCAGCGCCCCCGGGACAGGGGGCTATGGCTACACCTTC
CDR3 protein: CASSAPGTGGYGYTF
V gene: TRBV9
J gene: TRBJ1-2
clone size: -
D gene: TRBD1

CDR3 DNA: TGTGCCAGCAGTTCCGGGACTAGCGGAGTGGGGGAGACCCAGTACTTC
CDR3 protein: CASSSGTSGVGETQYF
V gene: TRBV28
J gene: TRBJ2-5
clone size: -
D gene: TRBD2

CDR3 DNA: TGTGCCAGCAGTTGGGACAGGGGTAACATTCAGTACTTC
CDR3 protein: CASSWDRGNIQYF
V gene: TRBV27
J gene: TRBJ2-4
clone size: -
D gene: TRBD1

CDR3 DNA: TGTGCCAGCAGCTTAGGTGGCCTCAATCAGCCCCAGCATTTT
CDR3 protein: CASSLGGLNQPQHF
V gene: TRBV7-9
J gene: TRBJ1-5
clone size: -
D gene: -

CDR3 DNA: TGTGCCAGCGGGCTGGACAGGGTCGGCGAGCAGTACTTC
CDR3 protein: CASGLDRVGEQYF
V gene: TRBV11-1
J gene: TRBJ2-7
clone size: -
D gene: TRBD1

CDR3 DNA: TGTGCCAGCAGCGCATACACCGGGACAGGGAGGGGTCAGCCCCAGCATTTT
CDR3 protein: CASSAYTGTGRGQPQHF
V gene: TRBV5-6
J gene: TRBJ1-5
clone size: once
D gene: TRBD1

CDR3 DNA: TGCAGCGTTACCCGTAGGACAGGGGTAGACGAGCAGTTCTTC
CDR3 protein: CSVTRRTGVDEQFF
V gene: TRBV29-1
J gene: TRBJ2-1
clone size: -
D gene: TRBD1

CDR3 DNA: TGTGCCAGCAGTAACTTAGCGGGAGGGCCAATTAATGAGCAGTTCTTC
CDR3 protein: CASSNLAGGPINEQFF
V gene: TRBV27
J gene: TRBJ2-1
clone size: -
D gene: TRBD2

CDR3 DNA: TGCAGCGTTGCTTTCGGACAGCAAGAGACCCAGTACTTC
CDR3 protein: CSVAFGQQETQYF
V gene: TRBV29-1
J gene: TRBJ2-5
clone size: -
D gene: -

CDR3 DNA: TGTGCCAGCAGAAAAAGGGACAGGGGGTACACCGGGGAGCTGTTTTTT
CDR3 protein: CASRKRDRGYTGELFF
V gene: TRBV11-2
J gene: TRBJ2-2
clone size: -
D gene: TRBD1

CDR3 DNA: TGTGCCAGCAGCCAAGCGACAACTAGAGTCGGTGATGAGCAGTTCTTC
CDR3 protein: CASSQATTRVGDEQFF
V gene: TRBV4-2
J gene: TRBJ2-1
clone size: -
D gene: -

CDR3 DNA: TGTGCCAGCAGTGAGTATGTCAATCAGCCCCAGCATTTT
CDR3 protein: CASSEYVNQPQHF
V gene: TRBV6-1
J gene: TRBJ1-5
clone size: -
D gene: -

CDR3 DNA: TGTGCCATCAGTGAGTCTAGCGGGGGGGCCGAGCAGTTCTTC
CDR3 protein: CAISESSGGAEQFF
V gene: TRBV10-3
J gene: TRBJ2-1
clone size: -
D gene: TRBD2

CDR3 DNA: TGTGCCAGCAGCCCTAGCGGGGGGCTCTCCTACGAGCAGTACTTC
CDR3 protein: CASSPSGGLSYEQYF
V gene: TRBV7-6
J gene: TRBJ2-7
clone size: -
D gene: TRBD2

CDR3 DNA: TGTGCCAGCACCAAATTAGCGGGGATAAGCACAGATACGCAGTATTTT
CDR3 protein: CASTKLAGISTDTQYF
V gene: TRBV27
J gene: TRBJ2-3
clone size: -
D gene: TRBD2

CDR3 DNA: TGTGCCAGCAGCCTAGGGGAACGGCCGTGGAACGAGCAGTACTTC
CDR3 protein: CASSLGERPWNEQYF
V gene: TRBV2
J gene: TRBJ2-7
clone size: -
D gene: -

CDR3 DNA: TGTGCCAGCAGTCCCGGGAGTTACTATGGCTACACCTTC
CDR3 protein: CASSPGSYYGYTF
V gene: TRBV28
J gene: TRBJ1-2
clone size: once
D gene: -

CDR3 DNA: TGCGCCAGCAGTCCAGGGCCTGCCTACGAGCAGTACTTC
CDR3 protein: CASSPGPAYEQYF
V gene: TRBV4-1
J gene: TRBJ2-7
clone size: -
D gene: -

CDR3 DNA: TGTGCCAGCAGCTTAGTGGTAGCCTACAATGAGCAGTTCTTC
CDR3 protein: CASSLVVAYNEQFF
V gene: TRBV7-9
J gene: TRBJ2-1
clone size: -
D gene: -

CDR3 DNA: TGTGCCAGTAGTATGCGGCTAGCGGAAAGGGAGCAGTACTTC
CDR3 protein: CASSMRLAEREQYF
V gene: TRBV19
J gene: TRBJ2-7
clone size: once
D gene: TRBD2

CDR3 DNA: TGTGCCAGCAGTTACTCGAGGGCAGGGACTCTACCCCAGCATTTT
CDR3 protein: CASSYSRAGTLPQHF
V gene: TRBV6-6
J gene: TRBJ1-5
clone size: -
D gene: -

CDR3 DNA: TGTGCCAGCAGTGACGTGCGTATAGGACAGGGCCCTGGCTACACCTTC
CDR3 protein: CASSDVRIGQGPGYTF
V gene: TRBV2
J gene: TRBJ1-2
clone size: -
D gene: TRBD1

CDR3 DNA: TGTGCCTGGAGTCCACGGGCTGGAGGGGAGACCCAGTACTTC
CDR3 protein: CAWSPRAGGETQYF
V gene: TRBV30
J gene: TRBJ2-5
clone size: -
D gene: -

CDR3 DNA: TGTGCCAGCAGCTTAGGCGGGGGGTCATTAAACGAGCAGTACTTC
CDR3 protein: CASSLGGGSLNEQYF
V gene: TRBV7-9
J gene: TRBJ2-7
clone size: -
D gene: TRBD2

CDR3 DNA: TGTGCCAGCTCACCCGGACTAGTCAGCTACGAGCAGTACTTC
CDR3 protein: CASSPGLVSYEQYF
V gene: TRBV18
J gene: TRBJ2-7
clone size: few
D gene: TRBD2

CDR3 DNA: TGTGCCAGCAGCTTAAGAGGAGGGCGGGGCGAGCAGTACTTC
CDR3 protein: CASSLRGGRGEQYF
V gene: TRBV13
J gene: TRBJ2-7
clone size: few
D gene: -

CDR3 DNA: TGTGCCAGCCGGTCCCCGGGGGGTGAAAAACTGTTTTTT
CDR3 protein: CASRSPGGEKLFF
V gene: TRBV28
J gene: TRBJ1-4
clone size: -
D gene: -

CDR3 DNA: TGCGCCACCAAACGGGACACCAGCACAGATACGCAGTATTTT
CDR3 protein: CATKRDTSTDTQYF
V gene: TRBV10-1
J gene: TRBJ2-3
clone size: -
D gene: -

CDR3 DNA: TGCGCCAGCAGTGAGTCGAACAGGGGAAGGGAGACCCAGTACTTC
CDR3 protein: CASSESNRGRETQYF
V gene: TRBV10-2
J gene: TRBJ2-5
clone size: once
D gene: TRBD1

CDR3 DNA: TGTGCCAGCAGAATGGGACTAGCGGGAACCGGGGAGCTGTTTTTT
CDR3 protein: CASRMGLAGTGELFF
V gene: TRBV2
J gene: TRBJ2-2
clone size: -
D gene: TRBD2

CDR3 DNA: TGTGCCATCTCACTCGGCGGGGAGTCGGGAACTGAAGCTTTCTTT
CDR3 protein: CAISLGGESGTEAFF
V gene: TRBV10-3
J gene: TRBJ1-1
clone size: -
D gene: -

CDR3 DNA: TGCAGCGCCCAGGACAGGACTTTCTCTGGTGGCTACACCTTC
CDR3 protein: CSAQDRTFSGGYTF
V gene: TRBV29-1
J gene: TRBJ1-2
clone size: -
D gene: TRBD1

CDR3 DNA: TGTGCCAGCAGCGCAGGGACAGGGCGCCAAGAGACCCAGTACTTC
CDR3 protein: CASSAGTGRQETQYF
V gene: TRBV7-3
J gene: TRBJ2-5
clone size: -
D gene: TRBD1

CDR3 DNA: TGTGCCAGCAGTTTACGGTTTCGAGAAGAGACCCAGTACTTC
CDR3 protein: CASSLRFREETQYF
V gene: TRBV28
J gene: TRBJ2-5
clone size: -
D gene: -

CDR3 DNA: TGTGCCAGCAGCTCCCTAGGACAGGGGAGCTATGGCTACACCTTC
CDR3 protein: CASSSLGQGSYGYTF
V gene: TRBV7-9
J gene: TRBJ1-2
clone size: -
D gene: TRBD1

CDR3 DNA: TGCGCCAGCAGCTTCCCAGGGGCAAGTGATACGCAGTATTTT
CDR3 protein: CASSFPGASDTQYF
V gene: TRBV5-1
J gene: TRBJ2-3
clone size: -
D gene: -

CDR3 DNA: TGTGCCAGCCTAAGCGGGGGGGACACCGGGGAGCTGTTTTTT
CDR3 protein: CASLSGGDTGELFF
V gene: TRBV28
J gene: TRBJ2-2
clone size: -
D gene: TRBD2

CDR3 DNA: TGTGCCAGCAGCTACCGGGACAGGGTCAGCAATGAGCAGTTCTTC
CDR3 protein: CASSYRDRVSNEQFF
V gene: TRBV7-8
J gene: TRBJ2-1
clone size: -
D gene: TRBD1

CDR3 DNA: TGCAGCGTTACTGGAAAACTGTTTTTT
CDR3 protein: CSVTGKLFF
V gene: TRBV29-1
J gene: TRBJ1-4
clone size: -
D gene: -

CDR3 DNA: TGCGCCAGCAGCTTGGAGGGGGCCGGTGAGACCCAGTACTTC
CDR3 protein: CASSLEGAGETQYF
V gene: TRBV5-1
J gene: TRBJ2-5
clone size: -
D gene: TRBD1